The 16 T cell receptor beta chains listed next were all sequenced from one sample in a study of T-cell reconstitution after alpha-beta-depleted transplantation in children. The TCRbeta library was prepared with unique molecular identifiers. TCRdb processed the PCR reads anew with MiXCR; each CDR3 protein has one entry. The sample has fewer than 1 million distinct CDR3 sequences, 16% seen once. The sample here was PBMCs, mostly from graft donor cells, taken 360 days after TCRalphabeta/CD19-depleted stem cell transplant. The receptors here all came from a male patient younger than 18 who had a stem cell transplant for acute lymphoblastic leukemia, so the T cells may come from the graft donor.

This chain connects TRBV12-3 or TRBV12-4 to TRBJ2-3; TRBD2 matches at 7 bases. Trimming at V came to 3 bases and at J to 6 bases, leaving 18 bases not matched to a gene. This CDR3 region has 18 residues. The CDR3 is CASSFLLWGSRLADTQYF. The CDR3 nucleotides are TGTGCCAGCAGTTTTCTTTTGTGGGGTTCGCGACTAGCTGATACGCAGTATTTT.

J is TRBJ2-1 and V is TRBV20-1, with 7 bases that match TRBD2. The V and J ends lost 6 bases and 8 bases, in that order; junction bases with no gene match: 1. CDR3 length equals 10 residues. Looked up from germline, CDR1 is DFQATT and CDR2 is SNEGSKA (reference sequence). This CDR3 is CSAGGDEQFF. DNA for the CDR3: TGCAGTGCGGGAGGGGATGAGCAGTTCTTC.

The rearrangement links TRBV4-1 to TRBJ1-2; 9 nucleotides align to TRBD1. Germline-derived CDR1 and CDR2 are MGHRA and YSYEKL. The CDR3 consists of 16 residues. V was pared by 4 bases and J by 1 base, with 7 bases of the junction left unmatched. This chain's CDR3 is CASSRDREYRNYGYTF. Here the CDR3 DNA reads TGCGCCAGCAGCCGGGACAGGGAATATCGTAACTATGGCTACACCTTC.

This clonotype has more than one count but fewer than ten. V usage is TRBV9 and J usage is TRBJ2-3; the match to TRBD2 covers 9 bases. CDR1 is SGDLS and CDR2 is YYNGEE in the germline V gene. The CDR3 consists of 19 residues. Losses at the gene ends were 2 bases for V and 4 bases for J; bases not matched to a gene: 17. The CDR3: CASSVSVPYSGSEADTQYF. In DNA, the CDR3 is TGTGCCAGCAGCGTGTCAGTTCCTTATAGCGGGAGTGAGGCAGATACGCAGTATTTT.

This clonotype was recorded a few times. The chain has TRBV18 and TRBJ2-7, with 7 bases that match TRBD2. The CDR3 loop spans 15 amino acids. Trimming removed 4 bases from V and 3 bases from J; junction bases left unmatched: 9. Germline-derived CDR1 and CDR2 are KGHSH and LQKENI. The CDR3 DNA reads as TGTGCCAGCTCACGAAATCTAGCGGACGGCTACGAGCAGTACTTC. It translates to CASSRNLADGYEQYF.

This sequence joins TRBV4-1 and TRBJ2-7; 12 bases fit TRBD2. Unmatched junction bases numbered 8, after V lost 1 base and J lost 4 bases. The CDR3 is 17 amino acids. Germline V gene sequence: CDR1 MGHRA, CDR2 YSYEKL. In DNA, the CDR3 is TGCGCCAGCAGCCAAGTGGCCACTAGCGGGAGGCGGTACGAGCAGTACTTC. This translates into CASSQVATSGRRYEQYF.

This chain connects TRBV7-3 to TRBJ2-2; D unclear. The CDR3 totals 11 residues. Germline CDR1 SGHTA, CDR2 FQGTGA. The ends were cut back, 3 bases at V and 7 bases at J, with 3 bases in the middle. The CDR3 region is CASSFDGELFF. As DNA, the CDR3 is TGTGCCAGCAGCTTTGACGGGGAGCTGTTTTTT. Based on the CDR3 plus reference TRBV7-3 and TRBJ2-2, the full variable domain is GAGVSQTPSNKVTEKGKYVELRCDPISGHTALYWYRQSLGQGPEFLIYFQGTGAADDSGLPNDRFFAVRPEGSVSTLKIQRTERGDSAVYLCASSFDGELFFGEGSRLTVL.

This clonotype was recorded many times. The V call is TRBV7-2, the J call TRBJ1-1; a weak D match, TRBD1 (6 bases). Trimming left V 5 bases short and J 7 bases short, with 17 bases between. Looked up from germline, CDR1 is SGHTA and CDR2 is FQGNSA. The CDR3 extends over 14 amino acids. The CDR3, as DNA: TGTGCCAGCAGCACAACAGGGTACTACGTTGAAGCTTTCTTT. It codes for CASSTTGYYVEAFF. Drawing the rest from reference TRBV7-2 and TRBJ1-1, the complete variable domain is GAGVSQSPSNKVTEKGKDVELRCDPISGHTALYWYRQSLGQGLEFLIYFQGNSAPDKSGLPSDRFSAERTGGSVSTLTIQRTQQEDSAVYLCASSTTGYYVEAFFGQGTRLTVV.

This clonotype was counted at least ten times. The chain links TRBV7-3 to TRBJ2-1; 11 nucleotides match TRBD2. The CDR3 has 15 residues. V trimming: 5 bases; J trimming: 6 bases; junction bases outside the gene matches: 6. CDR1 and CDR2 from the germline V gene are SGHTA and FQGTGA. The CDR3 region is CASSQLAGVGNEQFF. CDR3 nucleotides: TGTGCCAGCAGCCAACTAGCGGGAGTAGGCAATGAGCAGTTCTTC. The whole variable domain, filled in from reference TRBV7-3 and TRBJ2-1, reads GAGVSQTPSNKVTEKGKYVELRCDPISGHTALYWYRQSLGQGPEFLIYFQGTGAADDSGLPNDRFFAVRPEGSVSTLKIQRTERGDSAVYLCASSQLAGVGNEQFFGPGTRLTVL.

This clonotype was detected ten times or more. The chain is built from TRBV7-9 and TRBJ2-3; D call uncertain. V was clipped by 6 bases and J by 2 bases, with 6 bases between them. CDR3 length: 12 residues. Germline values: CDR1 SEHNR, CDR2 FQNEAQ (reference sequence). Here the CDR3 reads CASRKTTDTQYF. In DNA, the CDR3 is TGTGCCAGCAGAAAAACCACAGATACGCAGTATTTT.

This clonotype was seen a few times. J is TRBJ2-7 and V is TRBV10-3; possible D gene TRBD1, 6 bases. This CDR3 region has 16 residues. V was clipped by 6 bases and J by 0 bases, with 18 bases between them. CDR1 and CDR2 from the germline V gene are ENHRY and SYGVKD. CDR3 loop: CAIRGDIGSSSYEQYF. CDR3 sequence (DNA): TGTGCCATCAGAGGGGACATTGGGTCCAGCTCCTACGAGCAGTACTTC.

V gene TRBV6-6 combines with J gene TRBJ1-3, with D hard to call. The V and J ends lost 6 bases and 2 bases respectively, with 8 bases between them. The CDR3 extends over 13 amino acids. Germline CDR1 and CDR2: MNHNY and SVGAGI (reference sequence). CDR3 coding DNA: TGTGCCAGCAGGTGGGAGGCTGGAAACACCATATATTTT. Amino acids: CASRWEAGNTIYF.

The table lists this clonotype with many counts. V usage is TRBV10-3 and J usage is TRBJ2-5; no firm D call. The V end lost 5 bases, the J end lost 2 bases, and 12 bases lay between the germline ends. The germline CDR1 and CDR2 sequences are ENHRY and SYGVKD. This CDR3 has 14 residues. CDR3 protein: CAISPRRIQETQYF. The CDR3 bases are TGTGCCATCAGTCCCCGACGGATTCAAGAGACCCAGTACTTC.

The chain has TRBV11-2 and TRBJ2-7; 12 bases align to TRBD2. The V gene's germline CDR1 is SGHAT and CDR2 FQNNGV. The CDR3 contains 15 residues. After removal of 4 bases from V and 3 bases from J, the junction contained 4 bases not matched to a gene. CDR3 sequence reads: CASSSPSGRDYEQYF. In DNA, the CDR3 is TGTGCCAGCAGCTCTCCTAGCGGGAGGGACTACGAGCAGTACTTC. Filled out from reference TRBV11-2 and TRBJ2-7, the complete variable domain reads EAGVAQSPRYKIIEKRQSVAFWCNPISGHATLYWYQQILGQGPKLLIQFQNNGVVDDSQLPKDRFSAERLKGVDSTLKIQPAKLEDSAVYLCASSSPSGRDYEQYFGPGTRLTVT.

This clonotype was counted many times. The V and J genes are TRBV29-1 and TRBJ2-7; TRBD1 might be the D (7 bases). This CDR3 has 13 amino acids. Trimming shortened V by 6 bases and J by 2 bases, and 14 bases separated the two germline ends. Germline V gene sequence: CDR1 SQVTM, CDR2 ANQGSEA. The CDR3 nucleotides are TGCAGCGTAAGACAGGGAGGACCCTACGAGCAGTACTTC. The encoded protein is CSVRQGGPYEQYF.

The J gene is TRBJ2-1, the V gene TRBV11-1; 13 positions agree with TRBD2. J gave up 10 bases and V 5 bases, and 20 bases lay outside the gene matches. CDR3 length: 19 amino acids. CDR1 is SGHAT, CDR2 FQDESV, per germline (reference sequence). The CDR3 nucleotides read TGTGCCAGCAGCGGCCGGACAGGGAAGGGACTAGCGGGGTTTAGGGAGCAGTTCTTC. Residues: CASSGRTGKGLAGFREQFF.